This is a list of T cell receptor beta chains from one sample in a study of cytomegalovirus exposure and HLA in healthy donors. TCRdb's copy holds only in-frame clones and misses some; the assay was immunoSEQ multiplex PCR. The sample includes under 90,000 clones. Sequenced input: PBMCs. The receptors shown here come from a man aged 50-60 years in good health and CMV-seropositive. Both conserved end residues are part of each CDR3. D genes are given only for firm matches.

D gene: NA
J gene: TRBJ1-5
V gene: TRBV6-1
CDR3 protein: CASSERGPGPQHF

D gene: TRBD2
J gene: TRBJ2-1
V gene: TRBV11-2
CDR3 protein: CASSLRLAGVYNEQFF

D gene: NA
J gene: TRBJ1-5
V gene: TRBV27
CDR3 protein: CASSFTAFSNQPQHF

D gene: NA
J gene: TRBJ1-1
V gene: TRBV29-1
CDR3 protein: CSVPGQNTEAFF

D gene: NA
J gene: TRBJ2-3
V gene: TRBV6-5
CDR3 protein: CASSYGRTSTDTQYF

D gene: TRBD1
J gene: TRBJ2-3
V gene: TRBV11-3
CDR3 protein: CASSSGQGANTDTQYF

D gene: TRBD1
J gene: TRBJ2-7
V gene: TRBV4-1
CDR3 protein: CASSQEARGPYEQYF

D gene: NA
J gene: TRBJ1-2
V gene: TRBV5-1
CDR3 protein: CASSFVTGGYGYTF

D gene: TRBD1
J gene: TRBJ1-2
V gene: TRBV7-2
CDR3 protein: CASSLEGAAYGYTF

D gene: NA
J gene: TRBJ2-1
V gene: TRBV4-1
CDR3 protein: CASNTIGGGGHNEQFF

D gene: NA
J gene: TRBJ2-1
V gene: TRBV30
CDR3 protein: CAYLLGAQFF